This T cell receptor (beta chain) was sequenced during a study of CD8+ T cells in alopecia areata. Study-wide context: Tofacitinib administration persisted for 6 to 18 months, succeeded by 6 months off drug.

With respect to this clone: As yet, its antigen is unknown.

Study-level points and caveats: Possibly because of HLA-related factors, TCR sharing was less clear across patients than in mice.

Treatment defined: oral pan-JAK inhibitor, 5-10 mg twice daily. Sequencing relied on a cDNA template that was reverse transcribed from extracted RNA. TCRdb keeps only in-frame clones here, not all; method: immunoSEQ multiplex PCR. In the table there are over 90,000 clones, around 86% of which are singletons. The CDR3 runs 13 residues. Trimming pared 2 bases from V and 8 bases from J, leaving 12 bases between. The germline V gene encodes CDR1 SGHVS and CDR2 FQNEAQ. The chain combines TRBV7-8 with TRBJ1-1; D is undetermined. The sample in question was CD8+ T cells sorted from blood, obtained around week 31, from a patient treated with tofacitinib. The receptor was isolated from a human donor with alopecia areata. The CDR3 is CASSLTFSPEAFF. In DNA, the CDR3 is TGTGCCAGCAGCTTAACATTTTCCCCAGAAGCTTTCTTT.